The clone carrying this T cell receptor (beta chain) was counted many times. The TCRbeta library was prepared with unique molecular identifiers. TCRdb analysed the PCR reads with MiXCR anew, one entry per CDR3 protein. This sample carries around 680,000 distinct CDR3 sequences, approximately 17% of them seen once, and the ten largest clones take approximately 1.1%. This sample is part of a study of T-cell reconstitution after alpha-beta-depleted transplantation in children. This CDR3 spans 15 amino acids. With 5 bases removed from V and 2 bases from J, the gap between germline ends came to 14 bases. Per the germline V gene, CDR1 is SGHRS and CDR2 is YFSETQ.

The origin of this receptor is a human donor who donated a stem cell graft to a child with acute myeloid leukemia. The J gene is TRBJ1-5, the V gene TRBV5-1; possible D gene TRBD1, 5 bases. The material was PBMCs from the stem cell graft donor, obtained from the stem cell graft. Here the CDR3 DNA reads TGCGCCAGCAGTGGCAGGGTAATTTGCAATCAGCCCCAGCATTTT. As protein: CASSGRVICNQPQHF. Supplemented by reference TRBV5-1 and TRBJ1-5, the full variable domain reads KAGVTQTPRYLIKTRGQQVTLSCSPISGHRSVSWYQQTPGQGLQFLFEYFSETQRNKGNFPGRFSGRQFSNSRSEMNVSTLELGDSALYLCASSGRVICNQPQHFGDGTRLSIL.